The rows below give T cell receptor beta chains drawn from one sample of a study of Tregs in tolerant kidney transplant recipients. Data came from immunoSEQ multiplex PCR; TCRdb stores just in-frame clones and leaves some out. The table lists around 70,000 clones, over 85% of them singletons. The sample in question was CD8+ T cells from blood, obtained before the transplant. These receptors all stem from a human donor who received a combined kidney and bone marrow transplant. The CDR3 runs from the conserved cysteine through the conserved F or W. D genes are given only for firm matches. The listing skips clone size in some rows; elsewhere it reads once, few, many or a size class.

DNA: TGTGCCAGCAGTGGACCCATCGGAGGAGATCATCCAATGAGTTCCTACGAGCAGTACTTC
CDR3: CASSGPIGGDHPMSSYEQYF
J: TRBJ2-7
V: TRBV6-1
size: NA
D: NA

DNA: TGTGCCAGCAGCCTACGGGAGGGTTCCCGTAATTCACCCCTCCACTTT
CDR3: CASSLREGSRNSPLHF
J: TRBJ1-6
V: TRBV7-9
size: once
D: NA

DNA: TGTGCCAGTAGGTTCGGGGAAGGCAACACTGAAGCTTTCTTT
CDR3: CASRFGEGNTEAFF
J: TRBJ1-1
V: TRBV19
size: NA
D: NA

DNA: TGTGCCAGCAGTTTACCGAGCGGGGGCTACTACAATGAGCAGTTCTTC
CDR3: CASSLPSGGYYNEQFF
J: TRBJ2-1
V: TRBV27
size: NA
D: TRBD2

DNA: TGTGCCAGCAGCTCCGAGCTACCCGAGACCCAGTACTTC
CDR3: CASSSELPETQYF
J: TRBJ2-5
V: TRBV7-6
size: NA
D: NA

DNA: TGTGCCAGCAGCCATGCTAGCGGGGGTTCCTACGAGCAGTACTTC
CDR3: CASSHASGGSYEQYF
J: TRBJ2-7
V: TRBV4-2
size: NA
D: TRBD2

DNA: TGTGCCAGCAGCGTAGGAGGCGGGATAGCCTACCACAATGAGCAGTTCTTC
CDR3: CASSVGGGIAYHNEQFF
J: TRBJ2-1
V: TRBV9
size: NA
D: NA

DNA: TGTGCCAGCAGTCGACTGCGATACGAGCAGTACTTC
CDR3: CASSRLRYEQYF
J: TRBJ2-7
V: TRBV28
size: NA
D: NA

DNA: TGTGCCAGCAGTGCGGGGGGATCCTACGAGCAGTACTTC
CDR3: CASSAGGSYEQYF
J: TRBJ2-7
V: TRBV25-1
size: NA
D: TRBD2

DNA: TGTGCCAGCAGCGACTCAACCTTACAGGGGAACTATGGCTACACCTTC
CDR3: CASSDSTLQGNYGYTF
J: TRBJ1-2
V: TRBV9
size: NA
D: TRBD1

DNA: TGTGCCAGCAGCTCCAAAACCGAGCCGGGACTAGCGGGAGGGCCGACAGATACGCAGTATTTT
CDR3: CASSSKTEPGLAGGPTDTQYF
J: TRBJ2-3
V: TRBV13
size: NA
D: TRBD2

DNA: TGTGCCAGCAGCCGACAGGGGGTTAGCTATGGCTACACCTTC
CDR3: CASSRQGVSYGYTF
J: TRBJ1-2
V: TRBV28
size: NA
D: TRBD1

DNA: TGTGCCAGTAGTATAGCGGGGGGTACAGATACGCAGTATTTT
CDR3: CASSIAGGTDTQYF
J: TRBJ2-3
V: TRBV19
size: NA
D: TRBD2

DNA: TGTGCCAGCAGTCCTCTCTATCAAACAGGGGCCTACGAGCAGTACTTC
CDR3: CASSPLYQTGAYEQYF
J: TRBJ2-7
V: TRBV27
size: NA
D: TRBD1

DNA: TGTGCCAGCAGCTTAGATTTAGGAGCGCATCGGGAAAAACTGTTTTTT
CDR3: CASSLDLGAHREKLFF
J: TRBJ1-4
V: TRBV11-2
size: NA
D: NA

DNA: TGCGCCAGCAGCCAAGATAGCGCGGAGACCCAGTACTTC
CDR3: CASSQDSAETQYF
J: TRBJ2-5
V: TRBV4-1
size: NA
D: NA

DNA: TGTGCCAGCAGTAACAGGCAATCCTCTCCACAAGAGACCCAGTACTTC
CDR3: CASSNRQSSPQETQYF
J: TRBJ2-5
V: TRBV27
size: NA
D: NA

DNA: TGTGCCAGCAGCGTAGAAGTACAGGGGGGAAATGAGCAGTTCTTC
CDR3: CASSVEVQGGNEQFF
J: TRBJ2-1
V: TRBV9
size: NA
D: TRBD1

DNA: TGCAGTGCTAGCGTAGATGAGCAGTTCTTC
CDR3: CSASVDEQFF
J: TRBJ2-1
V: TRBV20-1
size: NA
D: NA

DNA: TGTGCCAGCAGTTACTCTTCCGGGACAGGGGAGACCCAGTACTTC
CDR3: CASSYSSGTGETQYF
J: TRBJ2-5
V: TRBV6-5
size: NA
D: TRBD1

DNA: TGTGCCAGCAGCTTAGAGTCTAGCGGCCCCCATGAGCAGTTCTTC
CDR3: CASSLESSGPHEQFF
J: TRBJ2-1
V: TRBV7-2
size: NA
D: TRBD2

DNA: TGTGCCAGCAGCAACAGGACAGGGCTACAAGAGACCCAGTACTTC
CDR3: CASSNRTGLQETQYF
J: TRBJ2-5
V: TRBV7-9
size: few
D: TRBD1

DNA: TGTGCCAGTAATTACGGGATTCCCCAGGGGCTATACCAGCCCCAGCATTTT
CDR3: CASNYGIPQGLYQPQHF
J: TRBJ1-5
V: TRBV19
size: NA
D: NA

DNA: TGTGCCAGTAGTAAGGACAGCGGGGAGAGCTCCTACGAGCAGTACTTC
CDR3: CASSKDSGESSYEQYF
J: TRBJ2-7
V: TRBV19
size: once
D: NA

DNA: TGTGCCAGCAGCTTAACTAGCGGGAGATTAAATGAGCAGTTCTTC
CDR3: CASSLTSGRLNEQFF
J: TRBJ2-1
V: TRBV7-2
size: NA
D: TRBD2

DNA: TGTGCCAGCACCTGGACTGATTCACCCCTCCACTTT
CDR3: CASTWTDSPLHF
J: TRBJ1-6
V: TRBV7-3
size: NA
D: NA

DNA: TGTGCCAGCAGCCCGGGGGGGGCTTCTAGTGAAAAACTGTTTTTT
CDR3: CASSPGGASSEKLFF
J: TRBJ1-4
V: TRBV9
size: NA
D: NA

DNA: TGTGCCAGCAGTGCTACAGGGATAAATGAGCAGTTCTTC
CDR3: CASSATGINEQFF
J: TRBJ2-1
V: TRBV2
size: NA
D: NA

DNA: TGTGCCAGCAGCGCCTATGACAGTCTCGCTGAAGCTTTCTTT
CDR3: CASSAYDSLAEAFF
J: TRBJ1-1
V: TRBV9
size: NA
D: NA

DNA: TGTGCCAGCAGCTTAAGCAGGGAAAACGAGCAGTACTTC
CDR3: CASSLSRENEQYF
J: TRBJ2-7
V: TRBV7-8
size: NA
D: NA

DNA: TGTGCCAGCGGATCGCCGGCCCGGACAATTGAAGCTTTCTTT
CDR3: CASGSPARTIEAFF
J: TRBJ1-1
V: TRBV5-6
size: NA
D: NA

DNA: TGTGCCTGGAGTGTACTAGCGAGCTCCTACGAGCAGTACTTC
CDR3: CAWSVLASSYEQYF
J: TRBJ2-7
V: TRBV30
size: NA
D: TRBD2

DNA: TGTGCCAGCAGCCACCGAGTGACAGGGGCGCGTGGCTACACCTTC
CDR3: CASSHRVTGARGYTF
J: TRBJ1-2
V: TRBV9
size: NA
D: TRBD1

DNA: TGCGCCAGCAGCCTGGGAGGCTCGGACAGCTTCCTTTACGAGCAGTACTTC
CDR3: CASSLGGSDSFLYEQYF
J: TRBJ2-7
V: TRBV5-1
size: NA
D: NA

DNA: TGTGCCAGCAACTCGGACAGCTCCTATAATTCACCCCTCCACTTT
CDR3: CASNSDSSYNSPLHF
J: TRBJ1-6
V: TRBV2
size: once
D: NA

DNA: TGTGCCAGCATACGAGAGGGGGGGGAGACCCAGTACTTC
CDR3: CASIREGGETQYF
J: TRBJ2-5
V: TRBV2
size: NA
D: NA